These 23 T cell receptor beta chains share one sample of origin, sequenced in a study of cytomegalovirus exposure and HLA in healthy donors. Primers included in the PCR were 60 Vbeta and 13 Jbeta primers. Here immunoSEQ multiplex PCR was the method, and the copy in TCRdb shows in-frame clones only, minus some. The sample consists of roughly 150,000 clones, around three quarters of them appearing once. The specimen sequenced was PBMCs. The source is a woman in her thirties or forties in good health and CMV-seronegative.

Concerning this clone: In the same sample, other DNA sequences code for this CDR3. V and J are TRBV5-1 and TRBJ1-2, with D maybe TRBD1 (6 bases). This CDR3 is built from 12 residues. Trimming removed 0 bases from V and 8 bases from J, with 8 bases in between. Germline V gene sequence: CDR1 SGHRS, CDR2 YFSETQ. CDR3 residues: CASSLGQGGYTF. The CDR3 region has the DNA TGCGCCAGCAGCTTGGGTCAGGGGGGCTACACCTTC.

The V gene is TRBV28, the J gene TRBJ2-5; D is perhaps TRBD1 (7 bases). The CDR3 covers 14 residues. Germline values: CDR1 MDHEN, CDR2 SYDVKM. V was shortened by 6 bases and J by 4 bases, with 15 bases between the two germline ends. CDR3 nucleotide sequence: TGTGCCAGCAGCGACCCCAGGGGGGCAGAGACCCAGTACTTC. Translation gives CASSDPRGAETQYF.

In this sample, this clone turned up a few times. The V call is TRBV30, the J call TRBJ2-7; TRBD2 matches at 11 bases. With V trimmed by 2 bases and J by 7 bases, 1 base remained unmatched. The CDR3 length is 12 residues. In germline, CDR1 is GTSNPN, CDR2 SVGIG (reference sequence). In DNA form, the CDR3 reads TGTGCCTGGAGTATAGCGGGAGGGGAGCAGTACTTC. Translation: CAWSIAGGEQYF. Drawing the rest from reference TRBV30 and TRBJ2-7, the complete variable domain is SQTIHQWPATLVQPVGSPLSLECTVEGTSNPNLYWYRQAAGRGLQLLFYSVGIGQISSEVPQNLSASRPQDRQFILSSKKLLLSDSGFYLCAWSIAGGEQYFGPGTRLTVT.

The genes are TRBV28 and TRBJ2-1; 8 bases are a match to TRBD2. The V and J ends lost 1 base and 7 bases, in that order; junction bases with no gene match: 9. This CDR3 spans 16 amino acids. Per the germline V gene, CDR1 is MDHEN and CDR2 is SYDVKM. The CDR3 DNA reads as TGTGCCAGCAGTTTATCTGGGACTAGTATCCGAAATGAGCAGTTCTTC. This translates into CASSLSGTSIRNEQFF.

The chain has TRBV19 and TRBJ2-7; D may be TRBD1 (6 bases). V lost 3 bases and J lost 0, with 9 bases in between. Germline V lookup: CDR1 LNHDA, CDR2 SQIVND (reference sequence). This CDR3 is built from 14 residues. The DNA for the CDR3 is TGTGCCAGTAGTATCCGACAGGACTCCTACGAGCAGTACTTC. Translating gives CASSIRQDSYEQYF.

V usage is TRBV5-1 and J usage is TRBJ1-1; no firm D call. Germline loops: CDR1 SGHRS, CDR2 YFSETQ. V was clipped by 1 base and J by 7 bases, with 17 bases between them. The CDR3 sequence is 15 residues long. The DNA for the CDR3 is TGCGCCAGCAGCTTGCTGACCGGAGAGGCGGGTGAAGCTTTCTTT. This codes for CASSLLTGEAGEAFF.

The genes are TRBV7-8 and TRBJ1-2; D not certain. With 5 bases removed from V and 4 bases from J, the gap between germline ends came to 14 bases. The CDR3 extends over 14 amino acids. Germline V gene lookup returns CDR1 SGHVS and CDR2 FQNEAQ. The CDR3 region has the DNA TGTGCCAGCAGCCCCTACCACCAATCCTATGGCTACACCTTC. Amino acids: CASSPYHQSYGYTF.

This chain connects TRBV7-9 to TRBJ2-5, with no clear D. Looked up from germline, CDR1 is SEHNR and CDR2 is FQNEAQ (reference sequence). Trimming pared 5 bases from V and 3 bases from J, leaving 4 bases between. The CDR3 length is 11 residues. The DNA for the CDR3 is TGTGCCAGCAGCCCAAAAGAGACCCAGTACTTC. This sequence encodes CASSPKETQYF.

The V call is TRBV30, the J call TRBJ1-3, with D maybe TRBD1 (6 bases). Trimming pared 2 bases from V and 0 bases from J, leaving 8 bases between. The CDR3 has 14 amino acids. The germline gives CDR1 GTSNPN, CDR2 SVGIG (reference sequence). This CDR3 is CAWSSDSSGNTIYF. In DNA, the CDR3 is TGTGCCTGGAGTTCGGACAGCTCTGGAAACACCATATATTTT.

V gene TRBV29-1 combines with J gene TRBJ1-2; the match to TRBD1 covers 9 bases. Germline assignment: CDR1 SQVTM and CDR2 ANQGSEA. Unmatched junction bases numbered 10, after V lost 7 bases and J lost 4 bases. This CDR3 region has 14 residues. The CDR3 here is CSAGGQGMTYGYTF. CDR3 DNA: TGCAGCGCGGGGGGACAGGGAATGACCTATGGCTACACCTTC.

This clone was picked up one time. V usage is TRBV11-3 and J usage is TRBJ2-1, with TRBD1 as a possible D gene (6 bases). CDR1 SGHNT and CDR2 YENEEA come from the germline V gene. The CDR3 runs 14 residues. V was pared by 5 bases and J by 5 bases, with 13 bases between. In nucleotides, the CDR3 is TGTGCCAGCAGCGCCTACGGGACAAACAATGAGCAGTTCTTC. Its translation: CASSAYGTNNEQFF.

The chain carries TRBV5-1 and TRBJ2-5, with TRBD1 identical over 9 bases. V shed 4 bases, J shed 1 base, and the junction held 5 bases outside the gene matches. Looked up from germline, CDR1 is SGHRS and CDR2 is YFSETQ. This CDR3 comprises 15 residues. This chain's CDR3 is CASSRLTGGQETQYF. The CDR3 coding sequence is TGCGCCAGCAGCCGTCTGACAGGGGGCCAAGAGACCCAGTACTTC.

The chain uses TRBV7-9 and TRBJ1-2; D possibly corresponds to TRBD1 (6 bases). V dropped 2 bases and J dropped 5 bases, with 9 bases sitting between them. Germline CDR1 SEHNR, CDR2 FQNEAQ (reference sequence). The CDR3 consists of 13 residues. CDR3 in DNA: TGTGCCAGCAGCTTATCCACAGGGTATGGCTACACCTTC. This gives the protein CASSLSTGYGYTF.

The gene calls are TRBV15 and TRBJ2-7, with D perhaps TRBD1 (5 bases). Germline V gene sequence: CDR1 LNHNV, CDR2 YYDKDF (reference sequence). CDR3 length equals 17 residues. Trimming took 0 bases from V and 2 from J, leaving 17 bases between them. As DNA, the CDR3 is TGTGCCACCAGCAGAGATGGGGTAGGGGCGGATACCTACGAGCAGTACTTC. This translates into CATSRDGVGADTYEQYF.

This clone was counted a single time. V is TRBV6-5 and J is TRBJ1-2, with D maybe TRBD1 (6 bases). Trimming removed 4 bases from V and 8 bases from J, with 17 bases in between. Germline V lookup: CDR1 MNHEY, CDR2 SVGAGI. The CDR3 has 14 amino acids. CDR3: CASSSPRGPGGYTF. CDR3 bases: TGTGCCAGCAGTTCCCCCAGGGGCCCAGGAGGCTACACCTTC.

This clone was detected only once. This chain uses TRBV27 with TRBJ2-2, with TRBD2 as a possible D gene (6 bases). V was cut by 2 bases and J by 6 bases, with 16 bases left in between. Germline assignment: CDR1 MNHEY and CDR2 SMNVEV (reference sequence). This CDR3 spans 16 amino acids. CDR3 sequence (DNA): TGTGCCAGCAGTTTACTGGAGGGAGTAAACCCCGGGGAGCTGTTTTTT. This encodes CASSLLEGVNPGELFF.

This sequence joins TRBV5-1 and TRBJ1-5, with D perhaps TRBD1 (5 bases). The CDR3 extends over 13 amino acids. The V gene's germline CDR1 is SGHRS and CDR2 YFSETQ. Trimming pared 2 bases from V and 5 bases from J, leaving 8 bases between. CDR3 nucleotide sequence: TGCGCCAGCAGCTTCGGAGGGGATCAGCCCCAGCATTTT. Residues: CASSFGGDQPQHF.

The chain combines TRBV6-5 with TRBJ1-1; possibly TRBD1 for D (5 bases). V dropped 0 bases and J dropped 0 bases, with 11 bases sitting between them. Germline CDR1 reads MNHEY; CDR2 reads SVGAGI. This CDR3 is built from 16 residues. DNA of the CDR3: TGTGCCAGCAGTTACTCGGCAGGAGGGGTGAACACTGAAGCTTTCTTT. It codes for CASSYSAGGVNTEAFF.

The V and J genes are TRBV5-4 and TRBJ2-2; 10 positions agree with TRBD1. The junction had 1 base not matched to a gene; V was cut back by 0 bases and J by 5 bases. Germline V gene lookup returns CDR1 SGHNT and CDR2 YYREEE (reference sequence). This CDR3 has 15 residues. The DNA for the CDR3 is TGTGCCAGCAGCTTGGAGGACAGGGGGACCGGGGAGCTGTTTTTT. Protein: CASSLEDRGTGELFF.

This chain joins TRBV5-1 and TRBJ2-2, with a weak D call TRBD1 (5 bases). This CDR3 contains 16 residues. Germline CDR1 is SGHRS and CDR2 is YFSETQ. The ends were cut back, 3 bases at V and 2 bases at J, with 14 bases in the middle. CDR3 amino acids: CASSWGLRSNTGELFF. The CDR3 bases are TGCGCCAGCAGCTGGGGCCTTAGGAGCAACACCGGGGAGCTGTTTTTT.

The V and J genes are TRBV9 and TRBJ2-3, with 7 bases matching TRBD2. Germline trimming cut 3 bases from V and 6 bases from J; bases unmatched to any gene: 13. This CDR3 has 16 residues. The germline V gene has CDR1 SGDLS and CDR2 YYNGEE. The DNA for the CDR3 is TGTGCCAGCAGCGCGGGGAGGGCCAGCTCATTGGATACGCAGTATTTT. Its translation is CASSAGRASSLDTQYF. Drawing the rest from reference TRBV9 and TRBJ2-3, the complete variable domain is DSGVTQTPKHLITATGQRVTLRCSPRSGDLSVYWYQQSLDQGLQFLIQYYNGEERAKGNILERFSAQQFPDLHSELNLSSLELGDSALYFCASSAGRASSLDTQYFGPGTRLTVL.

The chain employs TRBV19 and TRBJ2-2, with 7 bases fitting TRBD1. V lost 3 bases and J lost 5; bases outside the gene matches: 9. CDR1 LNHDA and CDR2 SQIVND come from the germline V gene (reference sequence). The CDR3 runs 16 residues. CDR3: CASSIIGDRVTGELFF. The CDR3 region has the DNA TGTGCCAGTAGTATTATCGGCGACAGGGTAACCGGGGAGCTGTTTTTT. Based on the CDR3 plus reference TRBV19 and TRBJ2-2, the full variable domain is DGGITQSPKYLFRKEGQNVTLSCEQNLNHDAMYWYRQDPGQGLRLIYYSQIVNDFQKGDIAEGYSVSREKKESFPLTVTSAQKNPTAFYLCASSIIGDRVTGELFFGEGSRLTVL.

V is TRBV28 and J is TRBJ2-5; TRBD1 matches at 11 bases. In germline, CDR1 is MDHEN, CDR2 SYDVKM. V was pared by 1 base and J by 1 base, with 8 bases of the junction left unmatched. The CDR3 has 18 amino acids. CDR3 coding DNA: TGTGCCAGCAGTTTATACCCTGGACAGGGGGCGGTCCAAGAGACCCAGTACTTC. Protein: CASSLYPGQGAVQETQYF. Supplemented by reference TRBV28 and TRBJ2-5, the full variable domain reads DVKVTQSSRYLVKRTGEKVFLECVQDMDHENMFWYRQDPGLGLRLIYFSYDVKMKEKGDIPEGYSVSREKKERFSLILESASTNQTSMYLCASSLYPGQGAVQETQYFGPGTRLLVL.